This T cell receptor beta chain emerged from a study of cytomegalovirus exposure and HLA in healthy donors. Points on this clone: Its antigen is not known.

Using immunoSEQ multiplex PCR, the repertoire was profiled, and TCRdb retains in-frame clones only, with some absent. The top ten hold roughly an eighth of the sample, which has 200,000 to 250,000 clones, around four fifths seen once. V shed 2 bases and J 0 bases; nucleotides not matched to a gene: 4. This CDR3 comprises 15 residues. The germline gives CDR1 MNHEY, CDR2 SVGAGI. Study findings and constraints: Researchers counted roughly 150 TCR beta chains as cytomegalovirus-associated. High specificity and sensitivity for cytomegalovirus status were reported for the classifier.

What was sequenced was PBMCs. The sequence was obtained from a woman between 25 and 40 years old in good health and CMV-seropositive. V usage is TRBV6-5 and J usage is TRBJ2-7, with 7 bases matching TRBD1. Written as DNA, the CDR3 is TGTGCCAGCAGTTACAACCGGGACAGCTCCTACGAGCAGTACTTC. It specifies CASSYNRDSSYEQYF.